The sequence of this T cell receptor beta chain was determined in a study of blood T cell repertoires in COVID-19. At the level of the study: PBMCs, B-cell-depleted T cells, or T cells were the source of the cDNA or gDNA that made up the material.

Per germline, CDR1 MGHRA and CDR2 YSYEKL. CDR3 length equals 14 residues. V lost 5 bases to trimming and J lost 2 bases; unmatched junction nucleotides: 3. Original data processing: From reference gene primer amplification, estimates of nucleated cell counts were derived. TCRdb keeps only in-frame clones here, not all; method: immunoSEQ multiplex PCR. V and J calls and clone size are copied from that table; D and trimming were computed from the DNA. The repertoire holds over 150,000 clones, with roughly 83% as singletons. The chain is built from TRBV4-1 and TRBJ1-5; 7 bases agree with TRBD1. Sample: peripheral blood. This TCR was recovered from a woman aged 60 to 75 with acute or convalescent COVID-19. CDR3 loop: CASSGTAGNQPQHF. DNA for the CDR3: TGCGCCAGCAGCGGGACAGCGGGCAATCAGCCCCAGCATTTT.